This TCR beta chain derives from a study of spatial heterogeneity in lung cancer. Study-level background: Averaged across combinations, each unique TCR and UMI pairing appeared more than ten times in raw reads, which were uncorrected.

Study-level points and caveats: Follow-up blood showed ubiquitous expanded tumor TCRs less than blood at resection did.

Every TCR cDNA molecule bore a unique molecular identifier. From the 5' RACE reads, TCRdb called clonotypes with MiXCR, one entry per CDR3 protein. Here the sample spans roughly 25,000 distinct CDR3 sequences, 5.5% to 8% being singletons. Time point in this sample: sample taken at primary tumor resection. Frozen PBMC, nontumor lung or tumor provided whole RNA, which was sequenced unsorted. This clonotype was detected ten times or more. Its antigen is not known. The CDR3 has 15 residues. V shed 5 bases and J shed 6 bases, with 17 bases lying between them. Germline loops: CDR1 SGHTA, CDR2 FQGNSA. This chain joins TRBV7-2 and TRBJ2-1, with a tentative D call TRBD1 (5 bases). The sequencing here drew on PBMCs, taken at surgery. The TCR sequence derives from a male donor with early-stage non-small cell lung cancer. The CDR3 bases are TGTGCCAGCAGCCGCTCTGGGGCTGAAACCAATGAGCAGTTCTTC. Translation gives CASSRSGAETNEQFF.